A selection of T cell receptor beta chains follows, all from one sample in a study of shared clonotypes between healthy human individuals. Sequenced by immunoSEQ multiplex PCR; TCRdb stores in-frame clones only, minus some. The table includes some 550,000 clones, less than 98% detected once. Sequencing used naive CD4+ T cells sorted from blood. These receptors came from a woman aged 25 to 39 in good health. Each CDR3 is given with its conserved first and last residue. Each record gives: J gene, V gene, D gene, clone size, CDR3 protein, CDR3 DNA. A D gene is named only where the DNA matches it firmly. The size entry is marked missing in some rows and otherwise reads once, few, many or a size class.

j_gene: TRBJ2-1
v_gene: TRBV28
d_gene: TRBD1
abundance: -
CDR3aa: CASRLGQGSNEQFF
CDR3nt: TGTGCCAGCCGATTGGGACAGGGTTCCAATGAGCAGTTCTTC

j_gene: TRBJ2-3
v_gene: TRBV5-4
d_gene: TRBD2
abundance: -
CDR3aa: CASSWGTSGGSNTQYF
CDR3nt: TGTGCCAGCAGCTGGGGGACTAGCGGGGGTTCGAATACGCAGTATTTT

j_gene: TRBJ2-3
v_gene: TRBV29-1
d_gene: -
abundance: -
CDR3aa: CSSRGRLTDTQYF
CDR3nt: TGCAGCTCCAGAGGGCGGCTCACAGATACGCAGTATTTT

j_gene: TRBJ1-4
v_gene: TRBV28
d_gene: -
abundance: once
CDR3aa: CASSYVGRSHNEKLFF
CDR3nt: TGTGCCAGCAGTTATGTCGGTCGCAGCCATAATGAAAAACTGTTTTTT

j_gene: TRBJ2-7
v_gene: TRBV18
d_gene: TRBD2
abundance: -
CDR3aa: CASSPAGTSGTHEQYF
CDR3nt: TGTGCCAGCTCACCCGCCGGGACTAGCGGGACGCACGAGCAGTACTTC

j_gene: TRBJ1-2
v_gene: TRBV5-1
d_gene: -
abundance: -
CDR3aa: CASSLDAGGTGYTF
CDR3nt: TGCGCCAGCAGCTTGGATGCGGGCGGGACGGGCTACACCTTC

j_gene: TRBJ2-1
v_gene: TRBV5-1
d_gene: -
abundance: -
CDR3aa: CASSLEGGNRNEQFF
CDR3nt: TGCGCCAGCAGCTTGGAAGGGGGAAATAGGAATGAGCAGTTCTTC

j_gene: TRBJ1-1
v_gene: TRBV29-1
d_gene: -
abundance: -
CDR3aa: CSVRRTASLDTEAFF
CDR3nt: TGCAGCGTCAGACGGACAGCGTCTCTGGACACTGAAGCTTTCTTT

j_gene: TRBJ2-1
v_gene: TRBV28
d_gene: -
abundance: once
CDR3aa: CASSRSGIGEQFF
CDR3nt: TGTGCCAGCAGCCGTTCAGGGATCGGGGAGCAGTTCTTC

j_gene: TRBJ2-5
v_gene: TRBV2
d_gene: TRBD2
abundance: -
CDR3aa: CASTRGGWQETQYF
CDR3nt: TGTGCCAGCACACGGGGAGGGTGGCAAGAGACCCAGTACTTC

j_gene: TRBJ2-5
v_gene: TRBV14
d_gene: -
abundance: -
CDR3aa: CASAPPGLQETQYF
CDR3nt: TGTGCCAGCGCTCCCCCGGGACTCCAAGAGACCCAGTACTTC

j_gene: TRBJ1-2
v_gene: TRBV5-6
d_gene: -
abundance: -
CDR3aa: CASTTPGRSYGYTF
CDR3nt: TGTGCCAGCACCACTCCGGGACGGAGCTATGGCTACACCTTC

j_gene: TRBJ2-5
v_gene: TRBV2
d_gene: TRBD2
abundance: -
CDR3aa: CASSELAGGVTQYF
CDR3nt: TGTGCCAGCAGTGAACTAGCGGGAGGAGTGACCCAGTACTTC

j_gene: TRBJ2-7
v_gene: TRBV6-5
d_gene: TRBD1
abundance: -
CDR3aa: CASSYFGTGEFEQYF
CDR3nt: TGTGCCAGCAGTTACTTCGGGACAGGGGAGTTCGAGCAGTACTTC

j_gene: TRBJ1-5
v_gene: TRBV28
d_gene: -
abundance: -
CDR3aa: CASSAGGSNQPQHF
CDR3nt: TGTGCCAGCAGCGCGGGGGGGAGCAATCAGCCCCAGCATTTT

j_gene: TRBJ2-3
v_gene: TRBV9
d_gene: -
abundance: -
CDR3aa: CASSLRQATDTQYF
CDR3nt: TGTGCCAGCAGCCTCCGACAGGCCACAGATACGCAGTATTTT

j_gene: TRBJ2-7
v_gene: TRBV29-1
d_gene: TRBD1
abundance: -
CDR3aa: CSVEATGQGVYEQYF
CDR3nt: TGCAGCGTTGAAGCTACCGGACAGGGGGTCTACGAGCAGTACTTC

j_gene: TRBJ2-5
v_gene: TRBV7-6
d_gene: TRBD1
abundance: -
CDR3aa: CASSLVTGAGQETQYF
CDR3nt: TGTGCCAGCAGCTTAGTGACAGGGGCCGGGCAGGAGACCCAGTACTTC

j_gene: TRBJ1-6
v_gene: TRBV6-5
d_gene: -
abundance: -
CDR3aa: CASSYTRFGSPLHF
CDR3nt: TGTGCCAGCAGTTATACCCGGTTTGGTTCACCCCTCCACTTT

j_gene: TRBJ2-6
v_gene: TRBV7-3
d_gene: -
abundance: -
CDR3aa: CASGDKGAGANVLTF
CDR3nt: TGTGCCAGCGGCGATAAGGGGGCTGGGGCCAACGTCCTGACTTTC

j_gene: TRBJ2-1
v_gene: TRBV4-1
d_gene: TRBD2
abundance: -
CDR3aa: CASSPTSGSGNEQFF
CDR3nt: TGCGCCAGCAGCCCGACTAGCGGGAGTGGCAATGAGCAGTTCTTC

j_gene: TRBJ2-4
v_gene: TRBV11-3
d_gene: TRBD1
abundance: -
CDR3aa: CASSRGTGDPQYF
CDR3nt: TGTGCCAGCAGCCGGGGGACAGGGGATCCCCAGTACTTC

j_gene: TRBJ1-1
v_gene: TRBV5-5
d_gene: -
abundance: -
CDR3aa: CASSLTSGTREAFF
CDR3nt: TGTGCCAGCAGCTTAACATCCGGGACAAGGGAAGCTTTCTTT

j_gene: TRBJ2-1
v_gene: TRBV27
d_gene: TRBD2
abundance: -
CDR3aa: CASRGSGRGNEQFF
CDR3nt: TGTGCCAGCCGAGGTAGCGGGAGAGGGAATGAGCAGTTCTTC

j_gene: TRBJ2-7
v_gene: TRBV11-2
d_gene: -
abundance: -
CDR3aa: CASSLDRGRMQYF
CDR3nt: TGTGCCAGCAGCTTAGATCGGGGAAGGATGCAGTACTTC

j_gene: TRBJ2-3
v_gene: TRBV5-1
d_gene: TRBD2
abundance: -
CDR3aa: CASSPTSGRAGDTQYF
CDR3nt: TGCGCCAGCAGCCCGACTAGCGGGAGGGCCGGGGATACGCAGTATTTT

j_gene: TRBJ2-7
v_gene: TRBV10-1
d_gene: TRBD1
abundance: -
CDR3aa: CASRPGTGSYEQYF
CDR3nt: TGCGCCAGCAGGCCCGGGACAGGGTCGTACGAGCAGTACTTC

j_gene: TRBJ2-2
v_gene: TRBV11-2
d_gene: -
abundance: -
CDR3aa: CASTPRWDTGELFF
CDR3nt: TGTGCCAGCACCCCGAGGTGGGACACCGGGGAGCTGTTTTTT

j_gene: TRBJ2-1
v_gene: TRBV27
d_gene: -
abundance: -
CDR3aa: CASSLDPAYNEQFF
CDR3nt: TGTGCCAGCAGTTTAGATCCGGCCTACAATGAGCAGTTCTTC

j_gene: TRBJ2-7
v_gene: TRBV4-1
d_gene: TRBD2
abundance: -
CDR3aa: CASSQEERGGYEQYF
CDR3nt: TGCGCCAGCAGCCAAGAAGAAAGGGGAGGGTACGAGCAGTACTTC

j_gene: TRBJ1-3
v_gene: TRBV4-1
d_gene: -
abundance: -
CDR3aa: CASSQDIRPPTSGNTIYF
CDR3nt: TGCGCCAGCAGCCAAGATATTCGGCCTCCTACGTCTGGAAACACCATATATTTT

j_gene: TRBJ2-1
v_gene: TRBV2
d_gene: -
abundance: -
CDR3aa: CATETRRYEQFF
CDR3nt: TGTGCCACCGAGACTAGACGGTATGAGCAGTTCTTC

j_gene: TRBJ2-1
v_gene: TRBV19
d_gene: TRBD2
abundance: -
CDR3aa: CASSSTSGSYNEQFF
CDR3nt: TGTGCCAGTAGCTCGACTAGCGGCTCCTACAATGAGCAGTTCTTC

j_gene: TRBJ1-3
v_gene: TRBV5-1
d_gene: -
abundance: once
CDR3aa: CASSAQDAGNTIYF
CDR3nt: TGCGCCAGCAGCGCACAGGACGCTGGAAACACCATATATTTT

j_gene: TRBJ1-2
v_gene: TRBV28
d_gene: -
abundance: -
CDR3aa: CASSPFTRGYTF
CDR3nt: TGTGCCAGCAGCCCCTTCACCCGGGGCTACACCTTC

j_gene: TRBJ2-7
v_gene: TRBV11-2
d_gene: -
abundance: -
CDR3aa: CASSLMSSEQYF
CDR3nt: TGTGCCAGCAGCTTGATGAGTAGCGAGCAGTACTTC

j_gene: TRBJ2-1
v_gene: TRBV10-2
d_gene: TRBD1
abundance: -
CDR3aa: CAVGGTGINEQFF
CDR3nt: TGCGCCGTCGGGGGGACAGGGATCAATGAGCAGTTCTTC

j_gene: TRBJ2-3
v_gene: TRBV9
d_gene: TRBD2
abundance: -
CDR3aa: CASSQRLAISTDTQYF
CDR3nt: TGTGCCAGCAGCCAAAGACTAGCAATCAGCACAGATACGCAGTATTTT

j_gene: TRBJ1-5
v_gene: TRBV19
d_gene: -
abundance: -
CDR3aa: CASSMARGADQPQHF
CDR3nt: TGTGCCAGTAGTATGGCGAGGGGGGCTGATCAGCCCCAGCATTTT

j_gene: TRBJ2-5
v_gene: TRBV6-5
d_gene: TRBD1
abundance: -
CDR3aa: CASSTGVMETQYF
CDR3nt: TGTGCCAGCAGTACAGGGGTAATGGAGACCCAGTACTTC

j_gene: TRBJ1-5
v_gene: TRBV7-2
d_gene: -
abundance: once
CDR3aa: CASSTDAQPQHF
CDR3nt: TGTGCCAGCAGCACCGACGCACAGCCCCAGCATTTT

j_gene: TRBJ2-3
v_gene: TRBV11-2
d_gene: -
abundance: -
CDR3aa: CASSLDGTSTDTQYF
CDR3nt: TGTGCCAGCAGCTTAGACGGGACTAGCACAGATACGCAGTATTTT

j_gene: TRBJ1-1
v_gene: TRBV28
d_gene: TRBD1
abundance: -
CDR3aa: CASGTGGEYEAFF
CDR3nt: TGTGCCAGCGGGACAGGGGGGGAATATGAAGCTTTCTTT

j_gene: TRBJ2-7
v_gene: TRBV10-3
d_gene: TRBD2
abundance: -
CDR3aa: CAISDSRLAGPYEQYF
CDR3nt: TGTGCCATCAGTGATTCCCGACTAGCGGGACCTTACGAGCAGTACTTC

j_gene: TRBJ2-7
v_gene: TRBV7-2
d_gene: -
abundance: -
CDR3aa: CASSFRRESVYEQYF
CDR3nt: TGTGCCAGCAGCTTTCGACGGGAGTCGGTCTACGAGCAGTACTTC

j_gene: TRBJ2-1
v_gene: TRBV6-5
d_gene: -
abundance: -
CDR3aa: CASRGFKGRDEQFF
CDR3nt: TGTGCCAGCAGGGGGTTTAAGGGCCGAGATGAGCAGTTCTTC

j_gene: TRBJ2-7
v_gene: TRBV28
d_gene: -
abundance: -
CDR3aa: CASSFWGPAEQYF
CDR3nt: TGTGCCAGCAGTTTTTGGGGGCCCGCCGAGCAGTACTTC

j_gene: TRBJ1-5
v_gene: TRBV19
d_gene: -
abundance: once
CDR3aa: CASSMLVESNQPQHF
CDR3nt: TGTGCCAGTAGTATGTTGGTAGAGAGCAATCAGCCCCAGCATTTT

j_gene: TRBJ2-5
v_gene: TRBV18
d_gene: TRBD2
abundance: -
CDR3aa: CASSPRGGQETQYF
CDR3nt: TGTGCCAGCTCACCACGCGGGGGCCAAGAGACCCAGTACTTC

j_gene: TRBJ2-7
v_gene: TRBV30
d_gene: -
abundance: -
CDR3aa: CAWSVPTRDMSEQYF
CDR3nt: TGTGCCTGGAGTGTACCGACGCGGGATATGAGCGAGCAGTACTTC

j_gene: TRBJ2-3
v_gene: TRBV4-2
d_gene: -
abundance: -
CDR3aa: CASSPSAPLVVADTQYF
CDR3nt: TGTGCCAGCAGCCCAAGCGCTCCTTTAGTTGTTGCAGATACGCAGTATTTT

j_gene: TRBJ2-5
v_gene: TRBV11-3
d_gene: TRBD2
abundance: -
CDR3aa: CASSLGLAGDQETQYF
CDR3nt: TGTGCCAGCAGCTTAGGACTAGCGGGCGACCAAGAGACCCAGTACTTC

j_gene: TRBJ2-5
v_gene: TRBV18
d_gene: -
abundance: -
CDR3aa: CASSPPSRAAQETQYF
CDR3nt: TGTGCCAGCTCACCACCGAGTAGGGCGGCCCAAGAGACCCAGTACTTC

j_gene: TRBJ2-3
v_gene: TRBV10-1
d_gene: -
abundance: -
CDR3aa: CASSESGPYTDTQYF
CDR3nt: TGCGCCAGCAGTGAGTCAGGACCATACACAGATACGCAGTATTTT